Listed here are 13 T cell receptor beta chains from one sample, sequenced in a study of T cell responses to AZD1222 COVID-19 vaccine. Clones were sequenced by immunoSEQ multiplex PCR, and TCRdb holds only the in-frame ones, with some missing. The sample has approximately 120,000 clones; around 87% are singletons. The material was peripheral blood, obtained 28 days after the second AZD1222 dose. Source of these receptors: an adult who received the AZD1222 COVID-19 vaccine.

This rearrangement joins TRBV9 to TRBJ2-1, with TRBD2 matching over 13 bases. Per germline, CDR1 SGDLS and CDR2 YYNGEE. The CDR3 sequence is 16 residues long. Trimming cost V 4 bases and J 7 bases; bases outside gene matches: 8. The CDR3 DNA is TGTGCCAGCAGCTTCGGACTAGCGGGAGTGGGGAATGAGCAGTTCTTC. Residues: CASSFGLAGVGNEQFF.

This clone was detected only a few times. This sequence joins TRBV4-2 and TRBJ2-1; weak D call: TRBD2 (6 bases). The CDR3 has 14 amino acids. Trimming took 4 bases from V and 8 from J, leaving 15 bases between them. Germline V lookup: CDR1 LGHNA, CDR2 YNFKEQ. In DNA, the CDR3 is TGTGCCAGCAGCCCAACGGGGGAGTTCGATGAGCAGTTCTTC. This translates into CASSPTGEFDEQFF.

A single count supports this clone. This chain joins TRBV27 and TRBJ2-7, with TRBD2 matching 8 bases. The junction had 8 bases not matched to a gene; V was cut back by 4 bases and J by 3 bases. Germline CDR1 and CDR2: MNHEY and SMNVEV (reference sequence). The CDR3 is 15 amino acids. CDR3 protein: CASSSESGSGYEQYF. DNA for the CDR3: TGTGCCAGCAGTTCGGAAAGCGGGAGTGGCTACGAGCAGTACTTC.

This clone was found once. This chain uses TRBV6-5 with TRBJ1-2, with a tentative D call TRBD1 (5 bases). V was trimmed by 1 base and J by 9 bases, leaving 15 bases between them. CDR1 MNHEY and CDR2 SVGAGI come from the germline V gene. CDR3 length: 14 amino acids. The CDR3 DNA follows: TGTGCCAGCAGTTACTGGCCCGACAGCGTTCGCTACACCTTC. Amino acid sequence: CASSYWPDSVRYTF.

The rearrangement uses TRBV6-2 or TRBV6-3 and TRBJ2-4, with 9 nucleotides matching TRBD1. This CDR3 region has 15 residues. The germline V gene has CDR1 MNHEY and CDR2 SVGEGT. V lost 3 bases and J lost 6; bases outside the gene matches: 6. In DNA, the CDR3 is TGTGCCAGCAGTTATCTTGGGGACAGGGTAAACATTCAGTACTTC. It is translated as CASSYLGDRVNIQYF.

In this sample, this clone turned up a few times. The genes are TRBV7-2 and TRBJ1-1, with 8 bases matching TRBD1. Per germline, CDR1 SGHTA and CDR2 FQGNSA. The CDR3 extends over 15 amino acids. Unmatched junction bases numbered 5, after V lost 4 bases and J lost 1 base. In DNA form, the CDR3 reads TGTGCCAGCAGCTCGGGGGACAGGAGGAACACTGAAGCTTTCTTT. This translates into CASSSGDRRNTEAFF. The whole variable domain, remainder taken from reference TRBV7-2 and TRBJ1-1, is GAGVSQSPSNKVTEKGKDVELRCDPISGHTALYWYRQSLGQGLEFLIYFQGNSAPDKSGLPSDRFSAERTGGSVSTLTIQRTQQEDSAVYLCASSSGDRRNTEAFFGQGTRLTVV.

The CDR3 loop reads CASSSSGNTEAFF. CDR3 in DNA: TGTGCCAGCAGCTCCTCAGGGAACACTGAAGCTTTCTTT. The chain employs TRBV7-9 and TRBJ1-1; D gene unclear. Germline CDR1 and CDR2: SEHNR and FQNEAQ (reference sequence). The CDR3 covers 13 residues. Deletions cut 4 bases from V and 1 base from J, with 7 bases between.

The V call is TRBV2, the J call TRBJ1-1; a possible D gene is TRBD1 (5 bases). Germline CDR1 SNHLY, CDR2 FYNNEI. The CDR3 is 14 residues long. The V end was cut by 3 bases, the J end by 3 bases, with 11 bases between. The CDR3 loop is CASSDKGGDTEAFF. The DNA of the CDR3 is TGTGCCAGCAGTGACAAGGGAGGGGACACTGAAGCTTTCTTT.

This clone showed up just once. The chain joins TRBV6-2 or TRBV6-3 to TRBJ2-7, with TRBD2 matching 8 bases. The CDR3 is 16 residues long. The J segment lost 3 bases and the V segment lost 0 bases, leaving 7 bases of the junction unmatched. Germline V gene sequence: CDR1 MNHEY, CDR2 SVGEGT. DNA of the CDR3: TGTGCCAGCAGTTACTCATGGAGCGGGGGATTCTACGAGCAGTACTTC. Amino acids: CASSYSWSGGFYEQYF.

The rearrangement links TRBV7-6 to TRBJ2-7; 8 nucleotides line up with TRBD2. This CDR3 is 15 amino acids long. Trimming at V came to 2 bases and at J to 4 bases, leaving 7 bases not matched to a gene. CDR1 is SGHVS, CDR2 FNYEAQ, per germline. CDR3 loop: CASSLNSGSVYEQYF. The CDR3 DNA is TGTGCCAGCAGCTTAAACAGCGGGAGCGTGTACGAGCAGTACTTC.

This clone is a singleton in its sample. CDR3 in DNA: TGCGCCAGCAGTCCCCTCCGAGGTGGCCGGCCCGAGATGAACACTGAAGCTTTCTTT. Translation: CASSPLRGGRPEMNTEAFF. This rearrangement joins TRBV23-1 to TRBJ1-1, with D hard to call. TRBV23-1 is marked as an open reading frame, function uncertain. The CDR3 contains 19 residues. With 4 bases removed from V and 0 bases from J, the gap between germline ends came to 24 bases.

The chain recombines TRBV7-9 with TRBJ2-2, with 7 bases identical to TRBD2. The ends lost 1 base at V and 4 bases at J; junction bases unmatched: 3. The CDR3 length is 15 residues. Germline lookup yields CDR1 SEHNR and CDR2 FQNEAQ (reference sequence). Here the CDR3 reads CASSLGRGGTGELFF. The CDR3 region has the DNA TGTGCCAGCAGCTTAGGACGCGGGGGCACCGGGGAGCTGTTTTTT.

The rearrangement links TRBV21-1 to TRBJ2-2. TRBV21-1 is a known pseudogene. The CDR3 extends over 15 amino acids. This chain's CDR3 is CASRCPTGEGGELFF. The CDR3 nucleotides read TGTGCCAGCAGATGTCCTACAGGGGAGGGCGGGGAGCTGTTTTTT.